The clone carrying this TCR beta chain came up many times. Its target is unknown. This record belongs to a study of response to subunit inactivated influenza vaccine. The study, taken as a whole, reports: Only a handful of new T cells, the authors suggested, are recruited with each seasonal influenza vaccination.

TCRdb passed the RT-PCR reads through MiXCR, listing each CDR3 protein once. The data show around 170,000 distinct CDR3 sequences, around a tenth seen once. The receptor comes from a man aged 50-75 years who received an inactivated influenza vaccine. The specimen comprised CD8+ T cells sorted from PBMCs, sampled less than 25 months after vaccination.

The CDR3 nucleotides are TGTGCCAGCAGTCGCCGGGGATCCATCTACGAGCAGTACTTC. This gives the protein CASSRRGSIYEQYF. The V and J genes are TRBV6-2 or TRBV6-3 and TRBJ2-7; possible D gene TRBD2, 5 bases. From germline, CDR1 is MNHEY and CDR2 SVGEGT. With 5 bases removed from V and 3 bases from J, the gap between germline ends came to 14 bases. CDR3 size: 14 residues.